This T cell receptor beta chain was retrieved from a study of shared clonotypes between healthy human individuals. The test was conducted at deep level. In the original analysis: With immunoSEQ giving junction-only sequences and no quality scores, filtering differed. TCRdb's copy holds only in-frame clones and misses some; the assay was immunoSEQ multiplex PCR. V and J calls plus clone size are reproduced from that table; the DNA served to infer D and trimming. The sample lists some 2 million clones, about 95% occurring once. V trimming: 3 bases; J trimming: 2 bases; junction bases outside the gene matches: 6. In germline, CDR1 is SGDLS, CDR2 YYNGEE. The CDR3 is 16 amino acids. CD45RO-negative, CCR7-selected cells formed the naive CD8 fraction, which excluded terminally differentiated effector memory CD45RA+ cells.

Input material: naive CD8+ T cells sorted from blood. This chain links TRBV9 with TRBJ2-3; 10 bases are shared with TRBD2. The TCR comes from a man aged 18 to 29 in good health. CDR3 region: CASSGETSGFTDTQYF. The CDR3 region has the DNA TGTGCCAGCAGCGGGGAGACTAGCGGGTTCACAGATACGCAGTATTTT.